The clone carrying this T cell receptor beta chain was recorded a few times. Its antigen is not known. Profiled with immunoSEQ multiplex PCR; TCRdb holds only in-frame clones, not every one. The sample holds over 12,000 clones, roughly 80% seen once. The data are from a study of tumor-infiltrating lymphocytes in localized non-small cell lung cancer. Trimming took 6 bases from V and 2 from J, leaving 17 bases between them. The CDR3 has 16 residues. Per the germline V gene, CDR1 is SNHLY and CDR2 is FYNNEI. Study-level points and caveats: Tumor T-cell fraction from TCR sequencing was not associated with recurrence-free survival (p = 0.61).

This chain joins TRBV2 and TRBJ1-5, with a weak D call TRBD1 (5 bases). This receptor was taken from a human donor with non-small cell lung cancer. Sequencing used lung tumor tissue. CDR3 sequence: CASRGGVMAGNQPQHF. The CDR3 nucleotides read TGTGCCAGCAGGGGAGGGGTCATGGCGGGCAATCAGCCCCAGCATTTT.